These 26 T cell receptor beta chains were all obtained from the same sample, sequenced in a study of PD-1 blockade in classical Hodgkin lymphoma. All trial patients relapsed after autologous stem cell transplantation. Produced via immunoSEQ multiplex PCR; TCRdb's table is partial and in-frame only. Of about 15,000 clones listed, roughly 84% were seen once; the top ten hold roughly 34%. The sample was peripheral blood mononuclear cells (PBMCs), taken before the second cycle of nivolumab. These receptor sequences come from a human donor with classical Hodgkin lymphoma.

The chain is built from TRBV6-5 and TRBJ2-1, with D possibly TRBD2 on 5 matching bases. CDR1 and CDR2 from the germline V gene are MNHEY and SVGAGI. The length of the CDR3 is 12 residues. Trimming cost V 6 bases and J 4 bases, with 7 bases left between them. CDR3 sequence reads: CASSGGYNEQFF. DNA of the CDR3: TGTGCCAGCAGCGGAGGATACAATGAGCAGTTCTTC.

The rearrangement uses TRBV19 and TRBJ1-4; D is perhaps TRBD1 (5 bases). The CDR3 covers 14 residues. The V gene lost 6 bases and the J gene lost 8 bases, with 16 bases spanning the gap. Germline CDR1 and CDR2: LNHDA and SQIVND (reference sequence). The chain's CDR3 is CASSQAGTQEKLFF. The CDR3 DNA follows: TGTGCCAGTAGCCAAGCCGGGACGCAGGAAAAACTGTTTTTT.

The chain uses TRBV29-1 and TRBJ2-5, with TRBD2 matching 8 bases. The CDR3 sequence is 11 residues long. Per germline, CDR1 SQVTM and CDR2 ANQGSEA. J lost 5 bases, V lost 7 bases, and 3 bases had no gene match. The DNA for the CDR3 is TGCAGCGCCCGACTAGCGGAGACCCAGTACTTC. This translates into CSARLAETQYF. The whole variable domain, remainder taken from reference TRBV29-1 and TRBJ2-5, is SAVISQKPSRDICQRGTSLTIQCQVDSQVTMMFWYRQQPGQSLTLIATANQGSEATYESGFVIDKFPISRPNLTFSTLTVSNMSPEDSSIYLCSARLAETQYFGPGTRLLVL.

V is TRBV23-1 and J is TRBJ1-2; D is perhaps TRBD1 (5 bases). TRBV23-1 is designated an ORF whose function remains uncertain. V lost 0 bases, J lost 4 bases, and 18 bases lay in between. This CDR3 has 17 amino acids. The CDR3 spells CASSQSGTSSPVYGYTF. CDR3 coding DNA: TGCGCCAGCAGTCAATCGGGGACCAGCTCCCCTGTCTATGGCTACACCTTC.

V usage is TRBV6-5 and J usage is TRBJ1-2, with D maybe TRBD1 (5 bases). CDR1 is MNHEY, CDR2 SVGAGI, per germline. The V end lost 5 bases, the J end lost 14 bases, and 21 bases lay between the germline ends. The CDR3 runs 13 residues. CDR3 nucleotides: TGTGCCAGCAGTCGCCATAATCGGGACGGCAAGACCTTC. This gives the protein CASSRHNRDGKTF.

The rearrangement links TRBV4-2 to TRBJ2-7, with TRBD2 identical over 10 bases. CDR1 and CDR2 (germline): LGHNA, YNFKEQ. The CDR3 contains 17 residues. V was clipped by 1 base and J by 4 bases; unmatched bases: 10. The CDR3 loop reads CASSQALGIAGGYEQYF. The CDR3 DNA reads TGTGCCAGCAGCCAAGCCCTAGGGATAGCGGGAGGTTACGAGCAGTACTTC.

V gene TRBV5-5 combines with J gene TRBJ2-7, with unresolved D. The CDR3 extends over 11 amino acids. The ends were cut back, 0 bases at V and 2 bases at J, with 0 bases in the middle. Per the germline V gene, CDR1 is SGHKS and CDR2 is YYEKEE (reference sequence). In DNA, the CDR3 is TGTGCCAGCAGCTTGGCCTACGAGCAGTACTTC. Translating it yields CASSLAYEQYF.

The gene calls are TRBV4-2 and TRBJ2-1; the match to TRBD2 covers 10 bases. CDR1 is LGHNA and CDR2 is YNFKEQ in the germline V gene. V was pared by 4 bases and J by 3 bases, with 3 bases of the junction left unmatched. CDR3 length: 15 residues. DNA of the CDR3: TGTGCCAGCAGCCCCGGGACTAGCGTCTACAATGAGCAGTTCTTC. This gives the protein CASSPGTSVYNEQFF.

The chain is built from TRBV2 and TRBJ1-1; D is unresolved. The CDR3 is 15 amino acids. V lost 7 bases to trimming and J lost 3 bases, with 18 bases between them. CDR1 is SNHLY and CDR2 is FYNNEI in the germline V gene. The CDR3 reads CASIAALVGHTEAFF. CDR3 nucleotides: TGTGCCAGCATAGCGGCCCTTGTTGGGCACACTGAAGCTTTCTTT.

The chain employs TRBV7-9 and TRBJ1-2; a possible D gene is TRBD1 (5 bases). The CDR3 runs to 13 residues. In germline, CDR1 is SEHNR, CDR2 FQNEAQ (reference sequence). The V and J ends lost 1 base and 10 bases respectively, with 13 bases between them. CDR3 nucleotide sequence: TGTGCCAGCAGCTTAGTCGGGCAGGGCAACTACACCTTC. Protein product: CASSLVGQGNYTF.

The chain employs TRBV5-4 and TRBJ1-6, with a weak D call TRBD1 (5 bases). The ends were cut back, 3 bases at V and 12 bases at J, with 16 bases in the middle. CDR1 and CDR2 from the germline V gene are SGHNT and YYREEE (reference sequence). The CDR3 is made up of 14 amino acids. In DNA, the CDR3 is TGTGCCAGCAGCTCCCGCGGGGCTCTTATACCCCTCCACTTT. It yields the protein CASSSRGALIPLHF.

The count of this clone is one. CDR3 sequence: CASSPGQGIQVSTHEQGYTF. CDR3 DNA: TGTGCCAGCAGCCCGGGACAGGGGATACAGGTTTCCACGCACGAACAAGGCTACACCTTC. The chain is built from TRBV7-3 and TRBJ1-2; TRBD1 matches at 10 bases. V shed 5 bases and J 8 bases; nucleotides not matched to a gene: 26. This CDR3 region has 20 residues. Germline assignment: CDR1 SGHTA and CDR2 FQGTGA.

The chain has TRBV5-3 and TRBJ2-2; D may be TRBD1 or TRBD2 (6 bases each). TRBV5-3 has ORF status, its function being uncertain. Trimming took 4 bases from V and 3 from J, leaving 13 bases between them. This CDR3 spans 15 amino acids. The CDR3 coding sequence is TGTGCCAGAAGCGCCGACAGGAGGGACACCGGGGAGCTGTTTTTT. It is translated as CARSADRRDTGELFF.

This clone is medium-sized (0.01 to 0.1%) within its sample. V is TRBV30 and J is TRBJ2-7; no firm D call. CDR3 length: 11 residues. Trimming took 2 bases from V and 4 from J, leaving 6 bases between them. Germline CDR1 and CDR2: GTSNPN and SVGIG (reference sequence). The CDR3 coding sequence is TGTGCCTGGAGTTTAGGGTACGAGCAGTACTTC. This gives the protein CAWSLGYEQYF.

The CDR3 DNA sequence: TGTGCCAGCCGCCGACAGGGGGCCACCTACGAGCAGTACTTC. Amino acid sequence: CASRRQGATYEQYF. This sequence joins TRBV6-1 and TRBJ2-7; 10 bases align to TRBD1. J gave up 2 bases and V 8 bases, and 6 bases lay outside the gene matches. The germline V gene has CDR1 MNHNS and CDR2 SASEGT. CDR3 size: 14 residues.

The genes are TRBV6-5 and TRBJ2-1; 8 bases are shared with TRBD1. Germline-derived CDR1 and CDR2 are MNHEY and SVGAGI. The length of the CDR3 is 11 residues. J gave up 14 bases and V 6 bases, and 6 bases lay outside the gene matches. This CDR3 reads CASRDRAREFF. The CDR3 DNA follows: TGTGCCAGCAGGGACAGGGCCAGGGAGTTCTTC.

The chain combines TRBV7-9 with TRBJ1-1; 8 nucleotides line up with TRBD1. With 2 bases clipped from V and 3 bases from J, the junction kept 2 bases outside the gene matches. Germline V gene lookup returns CDR1 SEHNR and CDR2 FQNEAQ (reference sequence). The CDR3 sequence is 14 residues long. The chain's CDR3 is CASSLQGADTEAFF. For the CDR3, the DNA is TGTGCCAGCAGCTTACAGGGGGCAGACACTGAAGCTTTCTTT. Drawing the rest from reference TRBV7-9 and TRBJ1-1, the complete variable domain is DTGVSQNPRHKITKRGQNVTFRCDPISEHNRLYWYRQTLGQGPEFLTYFQNEAQLEKSRLLSDRFSAERPKGSFSTLEIQRTEQGDSAMYLCASSLQGADTEAFFGQGTRLTVV.

The chain carries TRBV9 and TRBJ1-2; no reliable D call. Germline V gene lookup returns CDR1 SGDLS and CDR2 YYNGEE. Trimming shortened V by 4 bases and J by 1 base, and 17 bases separated the two germline ends. CDR3 length equals 16 residues. The CDR3 here is CASSPSGGALNYGYTF. The CDR3, as DNA: TGTGCCAGCAGCCCCTCGGGTGGTGCCCTTAACTATGGCTACACCTTC.

This rearrangement joins TRBV7-9 to TRBJ1-4; 10 bases are shared with TRBD1. Germline CDR1 is SEHNR and CDR2 is FQNEAQ (reference sequence). This CDR3 is built from 14 residues. The J segment lost 8 bases and the V segment lost 4 bases, leaving 4 bases of the junction unmatched. The CDR3, as DNA: TGTGCCAGCAGCTCGGACAGGGGGGCGGAAAAACTGTTTTTT. This gives the protein CASSSDRGAEKLFF. Based on the CDR3 plus reference TRBV7-9 and TRBJ1-4, the full variable domain is DTGVSQNPRHKITKRGQNVTFRCDPISEHNRLYWYRQTLGQGPEFLTYFQNEAQLEKSRLLSDRFSAERPKGSFSTLEIQRTEQGDSAMYLCASSSDRGAEKLFFGSGTQLSVL.

The chain's CDR3 is CASSLDPNYGYTF. In DNA form, the CDR3 reads TGTGCCAGCAGCTTGGACCCTAACTATGGCTACACCTTC. This chain uses TRBV5-6 with TRBJ1-2; no clear D gene. CDR3 length: 13 amino acids. Germline V lookup: CDR1 SGHDT, CDR2 YYEEEE. The ends were cut back, 0 bases at V and 0 bases at J, with 3 bases in the middle.

The rearrangement links TRBV9 to TRBJ2-2, with 9 bases matching TRBD2. CDR1 SGDLS and CDR2 YYNGEE come from the germline V gene. This CDR3 is 16 amino acids long. Trimming took 1 base from V and 4 from J; bases not matched to a gene: 5. CDR3 bases: TGTGCCAGCAGCGTACTTAGCGGGAGAGGCACCGGGGAGCTGTTTTTT. This gives the protein CASSVLSGRGTGELFF.

The chain couples TRBV5-6 to TRBJ2-1; D tentatively fits TRBD1 or TRBD2 (5 bases each). The CDR3 is 16 amino acids. Trimming removed 0 bases at V and 10 bases at J, with 20 bases between. Germline V gives CDR1 SGHDT, CDR2 YYEEEE. As DNA, the CDR3 is TGTGCCAGCAGCTTGGACGTTCCGGGACCCCTACGCGAGCAGTTCTTC. It translates to CASSLDVPGPLREQFF. The full variable domain, with the rest looked up from reference TRBV5-6 and TRBJ2-1, is DAGVTQSPTHLIKTRGQQVTLRCSPKSGHDTVSWYQQALGQGPQFIFQYYEEEERQRGNFPDRFSGHQFPNYSSELNVNALLLGDSALYLCASSLDVPGPLREQFFGPGTRLTVL.

The chain employs TRBV11-2 and TRBJ1-3; 8 bases match TRBD1. The CDR3 covers 15 residues. Germline loops: CDR1 SGHAT, CDR2 FQNNGV. V gave up 4 bases and J gave up 3 bases; unmatched junction bases: 5. CDR3 sequence reads: CASSSGTGRGNTIYF. The CDR3, as DNA: TGTGCCAGCAGCTCAGGGACAGGTCGTGGAAACACCATATATTTT.

This clone was seen a handful of times. The chain recombines TRBV4-2 with TRBJ2-7; 7 bases line up with TRBD1. The germline V gene has CDR1 LGHNA and CDR2 YNFKEQ. V lost 0 bases to trimming and J lost 4 bases; unmatched junction nucleotides: 6. The CDR3 totals 15 residues. The CDR3 region is CASSQDWDSSYEQYF. CDR3 DNA sequence: TGTGCCAGCAGCCAAGATTGGGACAGCTCGTACGAGCAGTACTTC.

This chain connects TRBV21-1 to TRBJ1-4; no DNA check was done on the table's D call, TRBD1. TRBV21-1 is a documented pseudogene. CDR3 length: 14 residues. The CDR3 nucleotides read TGTGCCAGCAGCAAAGACAGGGTTTCTGAAAAACTGTTTTTT. Its protein product is CASSKDRVSEKLFF.

CDR3 sequence: CASSRYVGTVYEQYF. The CDR3 region has the DNA TGCGCCAGCAGCCGGTATGTAGGGACAGTCTACGAGCAGTACTTC. The rearrangement uses TRBV4-1 and TRBJ2-7; 7 bases are a match to TRBD1. The CDR3 consists of 15 residues. The V gene end was trimmed by 4 bases and the J gene end by 3 bases; junction bases not matched to a gene: 9. CDR1 MGHRA and CDR2 YSYEKL come from the germline V gene.